This T cell receptor (beta chain) was recorded in a study of blood T cell repertoires in COVID-19. Repertoires were generated with immunoSEQ multiplex PCR, while TCRdb's copy carries only in-frame clones and drops some. Here the sample spans 95,000 to 150,000 clones, around 89% being singletons. This TCR was recovered from an older woman with COVID-19, enrolled during active disease. Sequencing was done on a sample of peripheral blood.

CDR3 nucleotides: TGTGCCAGCAGCTTAGAGGGTTCTATACGTAAGGGACAGCCTAACACTGAAGCTTTCTTT. This codes for CASSLEGSIRKGQPNTEAFF. The chain uses TRBV11-3 and TRBJ1-1; TRBD1 matches 7 bases. Germline CDR1 SGHNT, CDR2 YENEEA. V was clipped by 0 bases and J by 2 bases; unmatched bases: 18. The CDR3 loop spans 20 amino acids. Together with reference TRBV11-3 and TRBJ1-1, the CDR3 gives the full variable domain: EAGVVQSPRYKIIEKKQPVAFWCNPISGHNTLYWYLQNLGQGPELLIRYENEEAVDDSQLPKDRFSAERLKGVDSTLKIQPAELGDSAVYLCASSLEGSIRKGQPNTEAFFGQGTRLTVV.